A single sample gave rise to the 29 T cell receptor beta chains below, sequenced in a study of blood T cell repertoires in COVID-19 (dated by TCRdb to 2018 to 2020). The library was built by means of the immunoSEQ multiplex PCR assay. The immuneACCESS repertoire file appears here via TCRdb, limited to in-frame rearrangements. These files lack a portion of the clones; in checked studies, under half of the deficit traces to unresolved V genes, and the cause of the others is not known. In this sample the table shows under 75,000 clones, 65% to 80% of which occur a single time. The top ten clonotypes cover 4.5% to 7% of the sample. Source material: peripheral blood. The receptor set was obtained from a woman in her 70s with acute or convalescent COVID-19.

The rearrangement links TRBV7-9 to TRBJ2-5; 7 nucleotides agree with TRBD2. Losses at the gene ends were 3 bases for V and 5 bases for J; bases not matched to a gene: 9. Germline CDR1 reads SEHNR; CDR2 reads FQNEAQ (reference sequence). There are 15 residues in the CDR3. In DNA form, the CDR3 reads TGTGCCAGCAGCTTTACGGGGGGACCACAGGAGACCCAGTACTTC. Amino acids: CASSFTGGPQETQYF.

The genes are TRBV4-2 and TRBJ1-2; no clear D gene. Trimming removed 0 bases at V and 1 base at J, with 9 bases between. Germline CDR1 and CDR2: LGHNA and YNFKEQ. The length of the CDR3 is 15 residues. The CDR3, as DNA: TGTGCCAGCAGCCAAGATACGAGTCATAACTATGGCTACACCTTC. Amino acids: CASSQDTSHNYGYTF.

This clone was picked up a small number of times. This chain links TRBV18 with TRBJ1-4, with D possibly matching TRBD1 (5 bases). Per germline, CDR1 KGHSH and CDR2 LQKENI. The CDR3 spans 13 residues. V was pared by 9 bases and J by 2 bases, with 10 bases between. CDR3 DNA: TGTGCCAGTAGCAGGGTTACTAATGAAAAACTGTTTTTT. Amino acid sequence: CASSRVTNEKLFF.

V gene TRBV5-6 combines with J gene TRBJ2-1, with 15 bases matching TRBD2. The CDR3 spans 16 residues. The germline V gene has CDR1 SGHDT and CDR2 YYEEEE. V trimming: 4 bases; J trimming: 9 bases; junction bases outside the gene matches: 8. CDR3 region: CASSGWTSGGAGEQFF. The DNA for the CDR3 is TGTGCCAGCAGCGGATGGACTAGCGGGGGGGCCGGTGAGCAGTTCTTC.

The rearrangement uses TRBV18 and TRBJ1-4; no reliable D call. The CDR3 totals 19 residues. Germline assignment: CDR1 KGHSH and CDR2 LQKENI. V shed 6 bases and J shed 0 bases, with 23 bases lying between them. The CDR3 DNA reads TGTGCCAGCTCGCTCACTCTCGGGAACAGCCCAGCAACTAATGAAAAACTGTTTTTT. The encoded protein is CASSLTLGNSPATNEKLFF. Drawing the rest from reference TRBV18 and TRBJ1-4, the complete variable domain is NAGVMQNPRHLVRRRGQEARLRCSPMKGHSHVYWYRQLPEEGLKFMVYLQKENIIDESGMPKERFSAEFPKEGPSILRIQQVVRGDSAAYFCASSLTLGNSPATNEKLFFGSGTQLSVL.

This clone is a singleton in its sample. This chain connects TRBV6-2 or TRBV6-3 to TRBJ2-5; no definite D call. Between the trimmed V and J ends, which lost 4 bases and 4 bases, there was a span of 10 bases. CDR1 MNHEY and CDR2 SVGEGT come from the germline V gene. The CDR3 runs 13 residues. The CDR3, as DNA: TGTGCCAGCAGTTCGATGGCCCCAGAGACCCAGTACTTC. Translated: CASSSMAPETQYF.

The rearrangement uses TRBV28 and TRBJ1-2; a weak D match, TRBD1 (6 bases). Germline assignment: CDR1 MDHEN and CDR2 SYDVKM. With 6 bases removed from V and 5 bases from J, the gap between germline ends came to 10 bases. This CDR3 spans 12 amino acids. The CDR3 loop is CASSPGEYGYTF. The CDR3 coding sequence is TGTGCCAGCAGCCCAGGGGAGTATGGCTACACCTTC.

The CDR3 spells CAWSVPGTGGSPLHF. CDR3 bases: TGTGCCTGGAGTGTACCGGGGACAGGCGGTTCACCCCTCCACTTT. The chain uses TRBV30 and TRBJ1-6; TRBD1 matches 8 bases. This CDR3 has 15 amino acids. V gave up 0 bases and J gave up 9 bases; unmatched junction bases: 7. Germline V gene data show CDR1 as GTSNPN and CDR2 as SVGIG (reference sequence).

This sequence joins TRBV11-2 and TRBJ2-2, with TRBD2 as a possible D gene (7 bases). The CDR3 loop spans 17 amino acids. The germline V and J ends were trimmed by 5 bases and 4 bases, with 20 bases remaining between them. The germline V gene has CDR1 SGHAT and CDR2 FQNNGV. The CDR3 here is CASSDVKGGRRTGELFF. In nucleotides, the CDR3 is TGTGCCAGCAGCGACGTTAAGGGGGGGCGTCGCACCGGGGAGCTGTTTTTT.

The V call is TRBV30, the J call TRBJ1-5, with D perhaps TRBD1 (6 bases). CDR3 size: 13 residues. Germline V CDR1 and CDR2: GTSNPN, SVGIG (reference sequence). Between the trimmed V and J ends, which lost 0 bases and 4 bases, there was a span of 7 bases. The CDR3 DNA sequence: TGTGCCTGGAGTGTTACAGGGAATCAGCCCCAGCATTTT. This translates into CAWSVTGNQPQHF.

V and J are TRBV3-1 (or the pseudogene TRBV3-2) and TRBJ2-3; 8 bases match TRBD1. From germline, CDR1 is LGHDT and CDR2 YNNKEL (reference sequence). There are 15 residues in the CDR3. V trimming: 4 bases; J trimming: 5 bases; junction bases outside the gene matches: 8. The CDR3 here is CASSPRDRLGDTQYF. In nucleotides, the CDR3 is TGTGCCAGCAGCCCCCGGGACAGGTTAGGAGATACGCAGTATTTT.

J is TRBJ2-2 and V is TRBV7-2; TRBD1 matches at 10 bases. This CDR3 region has 15 residues. Germline CDR1 reads SGHTA; CDR2 reads FQGNSA. V shed 5 bases and J 6 bases; nucleotides not matched to a gene: 6. The CDR3 protein is CASSPGTGAAGELFF. The CDR3 DNA sequence: TGTGCCAGCAGCCCAGGGACAGGGGCGGCCGGGGAGCTGTTTTTT.

The chain couples TRBV30 to TRBJ2-7; 10 bases line up with TRBD1. V dropped 0 bases and J dropped 5; count of bases not matched to a gene: 7. Germline V gives CDR1 GTSNPN, CDR2 SVGIG (reference sequence). The CDR3 totals 15 residues. In DNA, the CDR3 is TGTGCCTGGAGTGTTCCGGGACAGGGGTGGGACGAGCAGTACTTC. Protein product: CAWSVPGQGWDEQYF.

With respect to this clone: Other DNA sequences in the sample encode the same CDR3. The rearrangement uses TRBV9 and TRBJ2-7, with 10 bases aligning to TRBD1. Germline CDR1 SGDLS, CDR2 YYNGEE. This CDR3 is 14 amino acids long. The V segment lost 0 bases and the J segment 4 bases; nucleotides outside the gene matches: 1. The CDR3 region is CASSVGDRGYEQYF. In nucleotides, the CDR3 is TGTGCCAGCAGCGTAGGGGACAGGGGTTACGAGCAGTACTTC.

Comments on this clone: The junction departs from germline at one end; a sequencing error may be responsible. The rearrangement links TRBV6-5 to TRBJ2-1; D gene unclear. This CDR3 has 13 amino acids. The germline V gene has CDR1 MNHEY and CDR2 SVGAGI. CDR3 sequence reads: CATSTAPGNEQFF. For the CDR3, the DNA is TGTGCCACCAGTACCGCCCCAGGCAATGAGCAGTTCTTC.

The sample holds one count of this clone. The CDR3 is CASSLSIASSNQPQHF. In DNA form, the CDR3 reads TGTGCCAGCAGTTTATCGATAGCATCTAGTAATCAGCCCCAGCATTTT. V and J are TRBV27 and TRBJ1-5; the D is unclear. The CDR3 loop spans 16 amino acids. V was trimmed by 0 bases and J by 4 bases, leaving 13 bases between them. Germline-derived CDR1 and CDR2 are MNHEY and SMNVEV (reference sequence).

This chain joins TRBV7-2 and TRBJ2-1; TRBD2 aligns across 11 bases. With V trimmed by 5 bases and J by 8 bases, 8 bases remained unmatched. The CDR3 sequence is 15 residues long. CDR1 is SGHTA and CDR2 is FQGNSA in the germline V gene. The CDR3 loop is CASSHNSGGAYEQFF. Here the CDR3 DNA reads TGTGCCAGCAGCCACAATAGCGGGGGGGCATATGAGCAGTTCTTC.

The chain links TRBV3-1 (or the pseudogene TRBV3-2) to TRBJ1-1, with D uncertain. The length of the CDR3 is 13 residues. V lost 4 bases and J lost 5, with 11 bases in between. Germline-derived CDR1 and CDR2 are LGHDT and YNNKEL (reference sequence). The CDR3 DNA follows: TGTGCCAGCAGCCTCCCCGGGAGGACTGAAGCTTTCTTT. Protein product: CASSLPGRTEAFF.

The chain recombines TRBV4-2 with TRBJ1-4; D not certain. The V gene lost 0 bases and the J gene lost 7 bases, with 9 bases spanning the gap. This CDR3 is 14 amino acids long. The germline V gene has CDR1 LGHNA and CDR2 YNFKEQ. The CDR3: CASSQDRRFEKLFF. The CDR3 bases are TGTGCCAGCAGCCAAGATCGTCGGTTTGAAAAACTGTTTTTT.

This chain connects TRBV20-1 to TRBJ2-7; 10 bases fit TRBD1. V lost 3 bases and J lost 3; bases outside the gene matches: 23. This CDR3 is 20 amino acids long. CDR1 and CDR2 from the germline V gene are DFQATT and SNEGSKA (reference sequence). CDR3 region: CSASFQRGQGVGTTFYEQYF. DNA of the CDR3: TGCAGTGCTAGTTTTCAAAGAGGACAGGGGGTCGGTACTACGTTCTACGAGCAGTACTTC.

The gene calls are TRBV6-1 and TRBJ2-3; D is possibly TRBD2 (5 bases). Deletions cut 3 bases from V and 0 bases from J, with 10 bases between. Germline assignment: CDR1 MNHNS and CDR2 SASEGT. This CDR3 region has 15 residues. This chain's CDR3 is CASSDRGTSTDTQYF. CDR3 DNA sequence: TGTGCCAGCAGTGACCGGGGAACCAGCACAGATACGCAGTATTTT.

The chain combines TRBV10-3 with TRBJ2-3; D may be TRBD1 (7 bases). Germline CDR1 ENHRY, CDR2 SYGVKD. The CDR3 is 13 amino acids. The V and J ends lost 7 bases and 4 bases respectively, with 12 bases between them. As DNA, the CDR3 is TGTGCCATCACAGGGGGGCTAGCAGATACGCAGTATTTT. It translates to CAITGGLADTQYF.

The CDR3 sequence: CVRITNGGSSYEQYF. The CDR3 DNA is TGTGTCAGAATCACCAACGGAGGGAGCTCCTACGAGCAGTACTTC. V is TRBV7-5 and J is TRBJ2-7; TRBD2 is taken as the D call from the table, unchecked against the DNA. TRBV7-5 is a recognized pseudogene. This CDR3 comprises 15 residues.

The rearrangement links TRBV28 to TRBJ2-2; tentative D call: TRBD1 (6 bases). From germline, CDR1 is MDHEN and CDR2 SYDVKM. Trimming stripped 3 bases from V and 0 bases from J, with 8 bases between. The CDR3 sequence is 15 residues long. As DNA, the CDR3 is TGTGCCAGCAGTTTGCCAGGGGCGAACACCGGGGAGCTGTTTTTT. Its translation is CASSLPGANTGELFF.

This sequence joins TRBV4-2 and TRBJ1-1; possible D gene TRBD1, 5 bases. The V end lost 4 bases, the J end lost 3 bases, and 18 bases lay between the germline ends. The CDR3 spans 16 residues. Germline loops: CDR1 LGHNA, CDR2 YNFKEQ. The DNA of the CDR3 is TGTGCCAGCAGCCCCCTGAAGGACTGGGGGGACACTGAAGCTTTCTTT. Encoded protein: CASSPLKDWGDTEAFF.

The chain carries TRBV3-1 (or the pseudogene TRBV3-2) and TRBJ1-4, with D unresolved. This CDR3 is built from 12 residues. The germline CDR1 and CDR2 sequences are LGHDT and YNNKEL (reference sequence). Trimming cost V 4 bases and J 7 bases, with 7 bases left between them. CDR3 bases: TGTGCCAGCAGCCTCTCCGGTGAAAAACTGTTTTTT. Its protein product is CASSLSGEKLFF.

CDR3 residues: CASSLGQDTEAFF. DNA of the CDR3: TGTGCCAGCAGTTTGGGCCAGGACACTGAAGCTTTCTTT. This sequence joins TRBV12-3 or TRBV12-4 and TRBJ1-1; D gene uncertain. The V end was cut by 3 bases, the J end by 3 bases, with 8 bases between. CDR3 length equals 13 residues.

As for this clone: The same CDR3 arises from other DNA sequences in this sample as well. The chain has TRBV7-2 and TRBJ2-1, with D perhaps matching TRBD2 (5 bases). Germline CDR1 SGHTA, CDR2 FQGNSA. There are 16 residues in the CDR3. V was pared by 3 bases and J by 10 bases, with 22 bases between. CDR3 protein: CASSFKRLPSNDEQFF. CDR3 bases: TGTGCCAGCAGCTTCAAGAGACTACCCAGCAATGACGAGCAGTTCTTC.

The CDR3 reads CASSIGGRGQPQHF. CDR3 coding DNA: TGTGCCAGTAGTATAGGGGGGCGAGGTCAGCCCCAGCATTTT. This chain joins TRBV19 and TRBJ1-5; tentative D call: TRBD1 (6 bases). Trimming took 1 base from V and 6 from J, leaving 10 bases between them. This CDR3 is built from 14 residues. Looked up from germline, CDR1 is LNHDA and CDR2 is SQIVND (reference sequence).